The entry below describes one TCR beta chain. Its antigen is as yet unknown. The sample is drawn from a study of memory CD4+ T cells and cytomegalovirus serostatus. Study-wide context: Of the healthy Belgian adults, 8 to 10 were CMV seropositive and 20 to 30 seronegative. Overall study findings and caveats: Of 150 to 200 reported CMV TCRbeta sequences, just over 65 were found in memory CD4+ repertoires.

J was trimmed by 3 bases and V by 3 bases; bases with no gene match: 5. Looked up from germline, CDR1 is SGHKS and CDR2 is YYEKEE (reference sequence). The CDR3 covers 17 residues. The sort gate was single viable CD3+CD4+CD8-CD45RO+ cells for memory CD4+ T cells. CD4+ T cells were isolated by positive magnetic selection. Authors' analysis steps: After removing out-of-frame reads, around 2,000,000 distinct TCRbeta sequences remained. The repertoire was sequenced with immunoSEQ multiplex PCR; TCRdb's copy has only in-frame clones and lacks some. The DNA was the basis for D and trimming; V, J and clone size are from that table. The data contain about 44,000 clones, around three quarters of them singletons.

The chain uses TRBV5-5 and TRBJ2-3, with TRBD2 matching 15 bases. The source is an adult in good health and CMV-seronegative. Sequenced: memory CD4+ T cells from blood. The CDR3 nucleotides are TGTGCCAGCAGCTCCGGACTAGCGGGAGGGCCAACAGATACGCAGTATTTT. This gives the protein CASSSGLAGGPTDTQYF.